The rows below give T cell receptor beta chains drawn from one sample of a study of shared clonotypes between healthy human individuals. The protocol was immunoSEQ multiplex PCR, while the TCRdb copy is restricted to in-frame clones and leaves out a portion. Of roughly 2.4 million clones in the sample, more than 90% were seen once. What was sequenced was naive CD4+ T cells sorted from blood. These receptors were collected from a man in his late teens or twenties in good health. Both conserved end residues are part of each CDR3. Fields, in order: clone size, V gene, D gene, J gene, CDR3 DNA, CDR3 protein. A D gene is named only where the DNA matches it firmly. The size of a clone is reported for some rows only, either as once, few or many, or as a class for expanded clones.

.,TRBV2,.,TRBJ2-7,TGTGCCAGCAGGGACACTTTTACCTACGAGCAGTACTTC,CASRDTFTYEQYF
.,TRBV5-4,.,TRBJ1-1,TGTGCCAGCAGCTTGGTGGGCGGGGTAGCTTTCTTT,CASSLVGGVAFF
.,TRBV7-3,.,TRBJ1-1,TGTGCCAGCAGCAAAGGGGCTTTGAACACTGAAGCTTTCTTT,CASSKGALNTEAFF
.,TRBV7-9,.,TRBJ1-2,TGTGCCAGCAGCCCCGGGCAGACGCCGGTTTACACCTTC,CASSPGQTPVYTF
.,TRBV27,.,TRBJ2-7,TGTGCCAGCAGTTCCTTGACAGACCCGCACCCCTACGAGCAGTACTTC,CASSSLTDPHPYEQYF
once,TRBV19,.,TRBJ1-2,TGTGCCAGTAGTACAACCGGGCCAGGGATCTATGGCTACACCTTC,CASSTTGPGIYGYTF
.,TRBV28,.,TRBJ1-2,TGTGCCAGCAGTGGTGGCGGCAGCTATGGCTACACCTTC,CASSGGGSYGYTF
.,TRBV7-9,.,TRBJ1-1,TGTGCCAGCAGCTTATTTTCCAGCGGGGAAACAACTGAAGCTTTCTTT,CASSLFSSGETTEAFF
few,TRBV4-1,TRBD1,TRBJ1-5,TGCGCCAGCAGCCAAGAACGGACAGGGCCCCAGCCCCAGCATTTT,CASSQERTGPQPQHF
.,TRBV10-3,.,TRBJ2-3,TGTGCCATCAGTGATGGGAGCACAGATACGCAGTATTTT,CAISDGSTDTQYF
.,TRBV27,.,TRBJ2-5,TGTGCCAGCAGTCCAACCCTGGGCTATCGGACCCAGTACTTC,CASSPTLGYRTQYF
.,TRBV5-5,.,TRBJ2-5,TGTGCCAGCAGAATCCGGGCCCAGGGGACTCAAGAGACCCAGTACTTC,CASRIRAQGTQETQYF